This T cell receptor beta chain was recovered during a study of graft-versus-host responses after intestinal transplantation. Points from the study as a whole: An association linked early post-transplant HvG declines with peak circulating GvH clone levels. Some patients had graft-donor T cell macrochimerism. In their allografts, the ratios of graft-versus-host to host-versus-graft T cell clones were high.

Assay: immunoSEQ multiplex PCR; the TCRdb copy retains only in-frame clones and omits some. This table has over 90,000 clones, about 91% appearing once. V shed 7 bases and J shed 7 bases, with 10 bases lying between them. Germline CDR1 and CDR2: MNHEY and SMNVEV (reference sequence). CDR3 length: 11 amino acids. Concerning this clone: What it binds is not known.

This clonotype was obtained from a human donor who received an intestinal transplant. Sequencing used unstimulated CD8+ T cells sorted from spleen or lymph node cells, obtained before intestinal transplant. The genes are TRBV27 and TRBJ1-1; weak D call: TRBD1 (5 bases). CDR3 nucleotide sequence: TGTGCCAGCACGATGGGACTTGAAGCTTTCTTT. Its translation is CASTMGLEAFF.